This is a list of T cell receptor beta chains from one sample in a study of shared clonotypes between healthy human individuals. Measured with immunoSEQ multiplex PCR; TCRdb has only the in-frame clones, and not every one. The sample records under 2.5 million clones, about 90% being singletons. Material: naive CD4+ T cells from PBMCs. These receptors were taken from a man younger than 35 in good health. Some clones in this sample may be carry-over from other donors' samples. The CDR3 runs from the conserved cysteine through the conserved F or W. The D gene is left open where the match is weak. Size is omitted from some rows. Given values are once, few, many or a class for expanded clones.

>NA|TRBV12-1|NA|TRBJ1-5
TGTGCCAGCAGCAAATCGACAGGGCTAGTTAGCAATCAGCCCCAGCATTTT
CASSKSTGLVSNQPQHF
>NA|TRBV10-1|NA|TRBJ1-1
TGCGCCAGCAGACCTTCAGGGACACATACGAACACTGAAGCTTTCTTT
CASRPSGTHTNTEAFF
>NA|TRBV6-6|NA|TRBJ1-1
TGTGCCAGCAGTCCTCGGACAGTCGGGACTGAAGCTTTCTTT
CASSPRTVGTEAFF
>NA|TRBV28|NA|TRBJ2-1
TGTGCCAGCAGTCCTCCCGGGGGCTCGGGCAATGAGCAGTTCTTC
CASSPPGGSGNEQFF
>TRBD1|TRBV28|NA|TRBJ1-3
TGTGCCAGCAGTGGAGGGGGCGCTGGAAACACCATATATTTT
CASSGGGAGNTIYF
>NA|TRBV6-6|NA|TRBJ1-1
TGTGCCGCACAGGAGAACACTGAAGCTTTCTTT
CAAQENTEAFF
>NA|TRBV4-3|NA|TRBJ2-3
TGCGCCAGCAGCCAAGTATTAGCGACAGATACGCAGTATTTT
CASSQVLATDTQYF
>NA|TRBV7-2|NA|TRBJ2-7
TGTGCCAGCAGCTTACTGGGGACGGTCCCCTACGAGCAGTACTTC
CASSLLGTVPYEQYF
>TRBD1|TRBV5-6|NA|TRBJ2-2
TGTGCCAGCAGACGTGATTTGGACAGGGGAAACGGGGAGCTGTTTTTT
CASRRDLDRGNGELFF
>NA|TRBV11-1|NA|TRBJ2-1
TGTGCCAGCAGCTTTTACAATGAGCAGTTCTTC
CASSFYNEQFF
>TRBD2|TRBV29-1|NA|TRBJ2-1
TGCAGCGTTGAAGGGGGGACTAGCGGGAGGTTGCCGGGGAATGAGCAGTTCTTC
CSVEGGTSGRLPGNEQFF
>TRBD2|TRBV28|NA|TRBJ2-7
TGTGCCAGCAAGGAGCTAGAAGGAGTAGCGGGACTCTACGAGCAGTACTTC
CASKELEGVAGLYEQYF
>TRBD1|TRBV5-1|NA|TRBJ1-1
TGCGCCAGCAGCAACCCGACAGGGAAGGAGGGTGTGAACACTGAAGCTTTCTTT
CASSNPTGKEGVNTEAFF
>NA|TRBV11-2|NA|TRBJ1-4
TGTGCCAGCAGCCCCCCAGTTAATGAAAAACTGTTTTTT
CASSPPVNEKLFF
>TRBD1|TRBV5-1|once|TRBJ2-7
TGCGCCAGCAAACCGAGGACAGGGAACTCCTACGAGCAGTACTTC
CASKPRTGNSYEQYF
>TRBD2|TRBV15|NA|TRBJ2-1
TGTGCCACCAGCAGAGATCTAGCGGGCAATGAGCAGTTCTTC
CATSRDLAGNEQFF
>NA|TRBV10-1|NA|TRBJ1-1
TGCGCCAGCAGTGAATCCGGGACCCGGGACACTGAAGCTTTCTTT
CASSESGTRDTEAFF
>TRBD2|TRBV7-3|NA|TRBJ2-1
TGTGCCAGCAGCTTAAATAGCGGGAGTAGGAATGAGCAGTTCTTC
CASSLNSGSRNEQFF
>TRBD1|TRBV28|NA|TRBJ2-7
TGTGCCACCAGACAGGGTACAATCGAGCAGTACTTC
CATRQGTIEQYF
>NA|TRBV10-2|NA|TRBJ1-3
TGCGCAGGTGGAAACACCATATATTTT
CAGGNTIYF
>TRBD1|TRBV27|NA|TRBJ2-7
TGTGCCAGCAGTTTAACCGGGACAGGGCGGTACGAGCAGTACTTC
CASSLTGTGRYEQYF
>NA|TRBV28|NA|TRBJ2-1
TGTGCCAGCAGTTTCGGGGGGCGTAATCGCAATGAGCAGTTCTTC
CASSFGGRNRNEQFF
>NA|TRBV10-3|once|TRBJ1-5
TGTGCCATCAGTGAGTCGCCGGCACTTATTAATCAGCCCCAGCATTTT
CAISESPALINQPQHF
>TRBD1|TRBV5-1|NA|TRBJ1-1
TGCGCCAGCAGCTGGACAGGGTCCCCGGACACCGAAGCTTTCTTT
CASSWTGSPDTEAFF
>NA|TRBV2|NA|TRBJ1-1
TGTGCCAGCGAGGGTGGGGTGAACACTGAAGCTTTCTTT
CASEGGVNTEAFF
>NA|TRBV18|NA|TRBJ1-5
TGTGCCAGCTCACCCGGATCGGGGAGCCAGCCCCAGCATTTT
CASSPGSGSQPQHF